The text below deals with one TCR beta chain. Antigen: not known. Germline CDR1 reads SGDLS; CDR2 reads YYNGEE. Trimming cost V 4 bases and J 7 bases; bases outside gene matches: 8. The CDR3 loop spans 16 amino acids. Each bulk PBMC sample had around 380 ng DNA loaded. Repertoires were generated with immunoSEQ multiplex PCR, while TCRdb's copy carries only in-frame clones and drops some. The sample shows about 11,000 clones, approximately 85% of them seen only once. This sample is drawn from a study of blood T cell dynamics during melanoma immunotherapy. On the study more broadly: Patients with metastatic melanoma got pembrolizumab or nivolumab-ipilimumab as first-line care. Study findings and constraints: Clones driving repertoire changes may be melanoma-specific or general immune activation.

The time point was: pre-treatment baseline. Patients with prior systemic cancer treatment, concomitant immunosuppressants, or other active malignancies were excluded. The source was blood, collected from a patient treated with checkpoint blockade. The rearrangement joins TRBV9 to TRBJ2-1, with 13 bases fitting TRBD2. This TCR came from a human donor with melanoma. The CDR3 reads CASSFRTSGGGNEQFF. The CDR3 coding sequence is TGTGCCAGCAGCTTTCGGACTAGCGGGGGTGGGAATGAGCAGTTCTTC. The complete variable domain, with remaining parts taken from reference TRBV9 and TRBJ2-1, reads DSGVTQTPKHLITATGQRVTLRCSPRSGDLSVYWYQQSLDQGLQFLIQYYNGEERAKGNILERFSAQQFPDLHSELNLSSLELGDSALYFCASSFRTSGGGNEQFFGPGTRLTVL.